The entry that follows covers one TCR beta chain sequence. This sample is drawn from a study of blood T cell repertoires in COVID-19. CDR3 size: 14 residues. CDR1 is SGHRS, CDR2 YFSETQ, per germline. V was trimmed by 4 bases and J by 3 bases, leaving 10 bases between them. Original handling: Reference gene primers were amplified, and this amplification served to estimate nucleated cell counts. The method was immunoSEQ multiplex PCR; TCRdb's version includes in-frame clones alone and lacks a portion of them. The DNA gave D and trimming, while V, J and clone size come from that table. The sample records some 200,000 clones, 83% being singletons.

The sequence was collected from a woman in her twenties or thirties with COVID-19, enrolled during active disease. Sequencing was performed on peripheral blood. The chain joins TRBV5-1 to TRBJ2-2, with a weak D call TRBD1 (6 bases). The CDR3, as DNA: TGCGCCAGCAGCAGGGACACCGACACCGGGGAGCTGTTTTTT. Protein product: CASSRDTDTGELFF.